This T cell receptor beta chain was documented in a study of STAT5B mutations in CD4+ large granular lymphocyte leukemia. Controls came from buffy coats of healthy blood donors. Profiled with immunoSEQ multiplex PCR; TCRdb holds only in-frame clones, not every one. This table holds around 26,000 clones, 74% found once. Deletions cut 7 bases from V and 1 base from J, with 17 bases between. The CDR3 covers 16 residues. Germline V lookup: CDR1 LNHDA, CDR2 SQIVND (reference sequence). This TCR was sampled from a human donor in good health. This rearrangement joins TRBV19 to TRBJ1-5, with TRBD1 as a possible D gene (6 bases). Sequencing was performed on CD4+ T cells from blood buffy coats. CDR3 nucleotides: TGTGCCAGTACCGTCTGGGGGCAGGGGAGCAATCAGCCCCAGCATTTT. Its protein is CASTVWGQGSNQPQHF.